Listed below are T cell receptor beta chains from one sample, sequenced in a study of T and B cells in COVID-19 patients. TCRdb processed the multiplex PCR reads anew with MiXCR; each CDR3 protein has one entry. The sample consists of around 12,000 distinct CDR3 sequences, around 31% of them appearing once. The sequenced sample was blood. Receptors were obtained from a human donor with active COVID-19. The CDR3 runs from the conserved cysteine through the conserved F or W. D genes are given only for firm matches. Expanded clones get a size class; other rows say once, few or many, or leave the size out.

d_call j_call cdr3_length clone_size v_call cdr3_aa cdr3_nt
TRBD2 TRBJ2-3 17 . TRBV20-1 CSARVVRTSGLPDTQYF TGCAGTGCTAGAGTCGTAAGGACTAGCGGGTTACCAGATACGCAGTATTTT
TRBD2 TRBJ2-7 15 few TRBV10-3 CAINSLGRGGDEQYF TGTGCCATCAACTCACTCGGGAGGGGTGGGGACGAGCAGTACTTC
TRBD1 TRBJ2-7 14 medium-sized TRBV5-5 CASSHRDRAYEQYF TGTGCCAGCAGCCACCGGGACAGAGCCTACGAGCAGTACTTC
TRBD1 TRBJ2-7 14 medium-sized TRBV6-6 CASSTPGQGGEQYF TGTGCCAGCAGTACCCCCGGACAGGGAGGAGAGCAGTACTTC
TRBD2 TRBJ2-5 14 . TRBV4-3 CASSHDGTSGPQYF TGCGCCAGCAGCCATGACGGGACTAGCGGCCCCCAGTACTTC
. TRBJ2-2 15 medium-sized TRBV19 CASNTGTRGTGELFF TGTGCCAGTAATACCGGGACCCGGGGCACCGGGGAGCTGTTTTTT
. TRBJ1-2 17 . TRBV12-3/TRBV12-4 CASSLEHRTNPNYGYTF TGTGCCAGCAGTTTAGAGCACCGGACAAATCCGAACTATGGCTACACCTTC
. TRBJ2-1 15 . TRBV7-2 CASSFSYSSYNEQFF TGTGCCAGCAGCTTTAGCTATAGCTCCTACAATGAGCAGTTCTTC
. TRBJ2-7 16 . TRBV7-2 CASSSTRGTLPNLEYF TGTGCCAGCAGCTCCACGCGCGGGACACTCCCTAATTTGGAGTACTTC
. TRBJ2-3 17 few TRBV12-3/TRBV12-4 CASSLARWGFDTDTQYF TGTGCCAGCAGTTTAGCGCGGTGGGGGTTTGACACAGATACGCAGTATTTT
. TRBJ2-7 14 few TRBV7-6 CASSFFPSSYEQYF TGTGCCAGCAGCTTTTTCCCGAGCTCCTACGAGCAGTACTTC
. TRBJ1-6 15 . TRBV6-5 CASRPQTGGDSPLHF TGTGCCAGCAGGCCCCAGACAGGCGGAGATTCACCCCTCCACTTT
. TRBJ1-4 18 few TRBV15 CATSEETIRTSTNEKLFF TGTGCCACCTCAGAGGAGACCATTCGTACCTCAACTAATGAAAAACTGTTTTTT
. TRBJ1-6 14 . TRBV7-2 CASSLQGTLSPLHF TGTGCCAGCAGCTTACAAGGGACCCTTTCACCCCTCCACTTT
. TRBJ2-1 15 few TRBV5-4 CASSSPGSSYNEQFF TGTGCCAGCAGCTCCCCAGGGAGCTCCTACAATGAGCAGTTCTTC
. TRBJ2-3 12 . TRBV7-9 CASGLNTDTQYF TGTGCCAGCGGGCTAAATACAGATACGCAGTATTTT
. TRBJ2-5 15 few TRBV27 CASSPLLQSQETQYF TGTGCCAGCAGCCCCCTTTTACAGAGCCAAGAGACCCAGTACTTC
TRBD2 TRBJ2-1 17 few TRBV27 CASSFLSSGGLGNEQFF TGTGCCAGCAGTTTCTTATCTAGCGGGGGGTTGGGGAATGAGCAGTTCTTC
TRBD2 TRBJ2-3 15 few TRBV7-2 CASSLEASGLGTQYF TGTGCCAGCAGCTTAGAGGCTAGCGGGTTGGGTACGCAGTATTTT
. TRBJ2-2 15 . TRBV24-1 CATSDLPETTGELFF TGTGCCACCAGTGATTTGCCGGAGACGACCGGGGAGCTGTTTTTT
TRBD2 TRBJ2-2 15 few TRBV20-1 CSARPSGGGTGELFF TGCAGTGCTAGACCTAGCGGGGGTGGGACCGGGGAGCTGTTTTTT
. TRBJ2-3 17 medium-sized TRBV12-3/TRBV12-4 CASSSPRQITSTDTQYF TGTGCCAGCAGCTCGCCCCGACAGATAACTAGCACAGATACGCAGTATTTT
. TRBJ2-7 11 few TRBV20-1 CSAPEGYEQYF TGCAGTGCTCCGGAGGGGTATGAGCAGTACTTC